A single sample is the source of the 22 T cell receptor beta chains below, sequenced in a study of cytomegalovirus exposure and HLA in healthy donors. The PCR had 60 Vbeta and 13 Jbeta primers. Produced via immunoSEQ multiplex PCR; TCRdb's table is partial and in-frame only. Of about 160,000 clones in the sample, approximately 80% were seen once. What was sequenced was PBMCs. The receptors here all came from a male donor in good health and CMV-seronegative.

The V gene is TRBV28, the J gene TRBJ1-4; D remains ambiguous. The germline V gene has CDR1 MDHEN and CDR2 SYDVKM. V shed 4 bases and J shed 8 bases, with 8 bases lying between them. CDR3 size: 12 residues. The CDR3 region is CASSSRSEKLFF. The CDR3 DNA sequence: TGTGCCAGCAGTTCCCGTAGCGAAAAACTGTTTTTT.

This chain's CDR3 is CASSHGTSGETQYF. CDR3 nucleotides: TGCGCCAGCAGCCATGGGACTAGCGGGGAGACCCAGTACTTC. V usage is TRBV4-3 and J usage is TRBJ2-5; TRBD2 aligns across 12 bases. J gave up 5 bases and V 3 bases, and 1 base lay outside the gene matches. The CDR3 is 14 amino acids. The germline V gene encodes CDR1 LGHNA and CDR2 YSLEER.

The genes are TRBV6-1 and TRBJ2-1; a possible D gene is TRBD1 (5 bases). V shed 8 bases and J shed 2 bases, with 16 bases lying between them. Germline V gene sequence: CDR1 MNHNS, CDR2 SASEGT. The CDR3 loop spans 15 amino acids. CDR3 coding DNA: TGTGCCAGCCAATCCAGGGTCTATCCCTACAATGAGCAGTTCTTC. Translated: CASQSRVYPYNEQFF.

This clone showed up just a few times. The CDR3 here is CASSLANPEKLFF. Here the CDR3 DNA reads TGTGCCAGCAGCTTGGCCAATCCTGAAAAACTGTTTTTT. This rearrangement joins TRBV5-6 to TRBJ1-4, with D unclear. From germline, CDR1 is SGHDT and CDR2 YYEEEE. The CDR3 extends over 13 amino acids. The V and J ends lost 0 bases and 7 bases respectively, with 7 bases between them.

This clone appeared a single time. V is TRBV7-9 and J is TRBJ2-3; the match to TRBD2 covers 12 bases. From germline, CDR1 is SEHNR and CDR2 FQNEAQ (reference sequence). The CDR3 totals 18 residues. V lost 5 bases and J lost 10; bases outside the gene matches: 19. CDR3 nucleotide sequence: TGTGCCAGCAGCGCAACACTAGCGGGGGGCCTTTATACGGTTGCGCAGTATTTT. Protein sequence: CASSATLAGGLYTVAQYF.

Only a few counts were recorded for this clone. The CDR3 sequence is CASSVVDRVNTEAFF. The CDR3 nucleotides read TGTGCCAGCAGCGTAGTGGACAGGGTCAACACTGAAGCTTTCTTT. The chain carries TRBV9 and TRBJ1-1, with TRBD1 identical over 8 bases. CDR1 is SGDLS and CDR2 is YYNGEE in the germline V gene. The CDR3 is 15 amino acids. V shed 0 bases, J shed 2 bases, and the junction held 3 bases outside the gene matches.

The genes are TRBV7-2 and TRBJ2-3, with D possibly matching TRBD1 (6 bases). Between the trimmed V and J ends, which lost 8 bases and 0 bases, there was a span of 12 bases. Germline lookup yields CDR1 SGHTA and CDR2 FQGNSA. The CDR3 contains 14 residues. In DNA, the CDR3 is TGTGCCAGCGCCGTGACAGGAAGCACAGATACGCAGTATTTT. Translating it yields CASAVTGSTDTQYF.

J is TRBJ1-1 and V is TRBV28; 8 bases are a match to TRBD1. The germline V gene has CDR1 MDHEN and CDR2 SYDVKM. The length of the CDR3 is 12 residues. Trimming took 5 bases from V and 7 from J; bases not matched to a gene: 3. The CDR3 loop reads CASSLQGVEAFF. DNA of the CDR3: TGTGCCAGCAGTCTACAGGGGGTTGAAGCTTTCTTT.

The V and J genes are TRBV4-3 and TRBJ1-4; D is unresolved. Germline V gene sequence: CDR1 LGHNA, CDR2 YSLEER. The V end lost 1 base, the J end lost 3 bases, and 12 bases lay between the germline ends. The CDR3 sequence is 16 residues long. This chain's CDR3 is CASSQAVAPANEKLFF. The CDR3 DNA reads as TGCGCCAGCAGCCAAGCGGTAGCCCCAGCTAATGAAAAACTGTTTTTT.

This chain links TRBV28 with TRBJ1-5, with D maybe TRBD1 (5 bases). V gave up 7 bases and J gave up 7 bases, with 20 bases separating them. Germline loops: CDR1 MDHEN, CDR2 SYDVKM. There are 15 residues in the CDR3. This CDR3 is CASTRLVGVGQPQHF. CDR3 bases: TGTGCCAGCACTAGACTTGTAGGGGTCGGCCAGCCCCAGCATTTT. The full variable domain, its missing parts supplied by reference TRBV28 and TRBJ1-5, is DVKVTQSSRYLVKRTGEKVFLECVQDMDHENMFWYRQDPGLGLRLIYFSYDVKMKEKGDIPEGYSVSREKKERFSLILESASTNQTSMYLCASTRLVGVGQPQHFGDGTRLSIL.

The rearrangement uses TRBV7-3 and TRBJ2-2; D unclear. Germline CDR1 and CDR2: SGHTA and FQGTGA. The length of the CDR3 is 14 residues. The V end lost 4 bases, the J end lost 7 bases, and 13 bases lay between the germline ends. CDR3 residues: CASSSQTPSGELFF. CDR3 in DNA: TGTGCCAGCAGCTCCCAGACTCCGAGCGGGGAGCTGTTTTTT. Together with reference TRBV7-3 and TRBJ2-2, the CDR3 gives the full variable domain: GAGVSQTPSNKVTEKGKYVELRCDPISGHTALYWYRQSLGQGPEFLIYFQGTGAADDSGLPNDRFFAVRPEGSVSTLKIQRTERGDSAVYLCASSSQTPSGELFFGEGSRLTVL.

The chain employs TRBV5-1 and TRBJ2-3, with 9 bases identical to TRBD2. Trimming took 4 bases from V and 0 from J; bases not matched to a gene: 6. CDR3 length equals 16 residues. CDR1 and CDR2 (germline): SGHRS, YFSETQ. The CDR3 coding sequence is TGCGCCAGCAGCCGGATAGCGGGGGACAGCACAGATACGCAGTATTTT. Encoded protein: CASSRIAGDSTDTQYF. Based on the CDR3 plus reference TRBV5-1 and TRBJ2-3, the full variable domain is KAGVTQTPRYLIKTRGQQVTLSCSPISGHRSVSWYQQTPGQGLQFLFEYFSETQRNKGNFPGRFSGRQFSNSRSEMNVSTLELGDSALYLCASSRIAGDSTDTQYFGPGTRLTVL.

This chain links TRBV27 with TRBJ2-2, with 8 bases identical to TRBD1. This CDR3 is built from 19 residues. With V trimmed by 2 bases and J by 4 bases, 15 bases remained unmatched. The germline CDR1 and CDR2 sequences are MNHEY and SMNVEV (reference sequence). The CDR3 sequence is CASSLDIWTGQGGTGELFF. DNA of the CDR3: TGTGCCAGCAGTTTAGATATCTGGACAGGACAGGGCGGCACCGGGGAGCTGTTTTTT.

This clone was detected a few times. The chain joins TRBV5-4 to TRBJ1-2; 8 bases align to TRBD1. V lost 7 bases, J lost 8 bases, and 13 bases stayed unmatched. The CDR3 has 14 residues. Germline lookup yields CDR1 SGHNT and CDR2 YYREEE (reference sequence). CDR3 sequence (DNA): TGTGCCAGCGGAAGATCGACAGGGGAAGGCGGCTACACCTTC. Translated: CASGRSTGEGGYTF.

This clone was observed a few times. V is TRBV6-6 and J is TRBJ2-3, with TRBD2 matching 7 bases. V lost 6 bases to trimming and J lost 0 bases; unmatched junction nucleotides: 9. CDR1 is MNHNY, CDR2 SVGAGI, per germline (reference sequence). The CDR3 runs 16 residues. The chain's CDR3 is CASRLRGEISTDTQYF. The CDR3 coding sequence is TGTGCCAGCAGACTCCGGGGGGAGATCAGCACAGATACGCAGTATTTT.

The rearrangement links TRBV9 to TRBJ1-5, with D possibly matching TRBD1 (5 bases). CDR3 length equals 14 residues. Per the germline V gene, CDR1 is SGDLS and CDR2 is YYNGEE. V lost 0 bases, J lost 1 base, and 5 bases lay in between. The CDR3 reads CASSVAGSNQPQHF. The DNA for the CDR3 is TGTGCCAGCAGCGTAGCAGGGAGCAATCAGCCCCAGCATTTT.

This rearrangement joins TRBV7-8 to TRBJ2-3; TRBD2 matches 7 bases. With 5 bases clipped from V and 8 bases from J, the junction kept 13 bases outside the gene matches. The germline CDR1 and CDR2 sequences are SGHVS and FQNEAQ. This CDR3 is 15 amino acids long. CDR3 protein: CASSPSGGGLGTQYF. The CDR3 DNA sequence: TGTGCCAGCAGCCCCAGTGGGGGGGGACTGGGTACGCAGTATTTT.

The chain carries TRBV9 and TRBJ1-3; 8 bases match TRBD1. The J segment lost 0 bases and the V segment lost 3 bases, leaving 5 bases of the junction unmatched. Germline V gene sequence: CDR1 SGDLS, CDR2 YYNGEE. The CDR3 runs 16 residues. CDR3 sequence reads: CASSEGDRTSGNTIYF. The CDR3 DNA sequence: TGTGCCAGCAGCGAGGGGGACAGGACCTCTGGAAACACCATATATTTT.

This clone was picked up a small number of times. The chain employs TRBV5-1 and TRBJ1-1, with D perhaps matching TRBD1 (6 bases). In germline, CDR1 is SGHRS, CDR2 YFSETQ. The CDR3 totals 15 residues. The V gene lost 3 bases and the J gene lost 3 bases, with 15 bases spanning the gap. CDR3 residues: CASSSGTGYDTEAFF. CDR3 bases: TGCGCCAGCAGCTCCGGCACAGGGTATGACACTGAAGCTTTCTTT.

The V and J genes are TRBV9 and TRBJ2-1; D is perhaps TRBD2 (5 bases). CDR1 is SGDLS, CDR2 YYNGEE, per germline. This CDR3 is 13 amino acids long. The V end lost 3 bases, the J end lost 9 bases, and 13 bases lay between the germline ends. The CDR3 bases are TGTGCCAGCAGCGCCCTCCCTAGCAGTGAGCAGTTCTTC. Its protein is CASSALPSSEQFF.

V and J are TRBV6-5 and TRBJ2-3; D is perhaps TRBD1 (5 bases). Germline V lookup: CDR1 MNHEY, CDR2 SVGAGI. CDR3 size: 14 residues. Deletions cut 11 bases from V and 3 bases from J, with 18 bases between. The CDR3 coding sequence is TGTGCCTCCTCACGTAGGGGTAGGACAGATACGCAGTATTTT. Residues: CASSRRGRTDTQYF.

The CDR3 region is CASSPVLGANEKLFF. For the CDR3, the DNA is TGTGCCAGCAGCCCAGTTCTCGGGGCTAATGAAAAACTGTTTTTT. The chain combines TRBV5-4 with TRBJ1-4; D is undetermined. The V end lost 4 bases, the J end lost 3 bases, and 13 bases lay between the germline ends. Germline V gives CDR1 SGHNT, CDR2 YYREEE (reference sequence). CDR3 length: 15 residues.